These T cell receptor beta chains were read from a single sample in a study of cytomegalovirus exposure and HLA in healthy donors. Only in-frame clones appear in the TCRdb table, and some are missing; sequencing was by immunoSEQ multiplex PCR. The sample lists approximately 100,000 clones, around 77% occurring once. The sample consisted of PBMCs. The receptor source for this set is a man between 40 and 49 years old in good health and CMV-seropositive. The CDR3 runs from the conserved cysteine through the conserved F or W. A D gene is named only where the DNA matches it firmly.

V,D,J,CDR3
TRBV7-3,TRBD2,TRBJ2-3,CASSLGGSADTQYF
TRBV27,.,TRBJ2-7,CASSPLVGHRVYYSYEQYF
TRBV11-2,.,TRBJ2-5,CASSRERRETQYF
TRBV28,TRBD1,TRBJ1-4,CASLGTGIGKLFF
TRBV14,.,TRBJ1-2,CASSLQGSYGYTF
TRBV27,.,TRBJ1-1,CASSLWGRGAEAFF
TRBV12-5,TRBD2,TRBJ2-1,CASGFSLSVASGGSYNEQFF
TRBV21-1,.,TRBJ1-5,CASSKEEGLRQPQHF
TRBV30,.,TRBJ1-5,CAWSVIQNQPQHF
TRBV2,TRBD1,TRBJ1-3,CASSETGGDWDTIYF
TRBV28,.,TRBJ2-7,CASSSLSGGTASYEQYF
TRBV11-2,.,TRBJ1-2,CASSWEYYGYTF
TRBV28,.,TRBJ2-7,CASTDRYHHSYEQYF
TRBV5-8,TRBD1,TRBJ2-7,CASSLMLRDRGTF
TRBV5-1,TRBD2,TRBJ2-2,CASNPLAGGGTGELFF
TRBV19,TRBD2,TRBJ2-7,CASSIASGVYEQYF
TRBV27,TRBD1,TRBJ1-4,CASSPLDRGTTNEKLFF
TRBV28,.,TRBJ1-2,CASTADGGYTF
TRBV18,.,TRBJ2-7,CASSPPPSERVSNHEQYF
TRBV30,.,TRBJ1-1,CAWSREKGFEAFF
TRBV28,TRBD2,TRBJ2-1,CASSAPGGPYNEQFF